The 18 T cell receptor beta chains below come from one sample, sequenced in a study of blood T cell repertoires in COVID-19. This table comes from immunoSEQ multiplex PCR, and its TCRdb copy is limited to in-frame clones, with some not included. The sample lists some 66,000 clones; 91% were seen once. Input material: peripheral blood. The source is a human donor in a cohort sampled during active COVID-19.

The chain employs TRBV18 and TRBJ2-1; the match to TRBD1 covers 8 bases. Germline-derived CDR1 and CDR2 are KGHSH and LQKENI. CDR3 length equals 14 residues. With V trimmed by 3 bases and J by 2 bases, 0 bases remained unmatched. CDR3 DNA sequence: TGTGCCAGCTCACCGACAGGGGCCTACAATGAGCAGTTCTTC. This translates into CASSPTGAYNEQFF.

The chain recombines TRBV2 with TRBJ2-3; D perhaps matches TRBD2 (5 bases). There are 14 residues in the CDR3. With 7 bases removed from V and 3 bases from J, the gap between germline ends came to 14 bases. In germline, CDR1 is SNHLY, CDR2 FYNNEI. CDR3 sequence reads: CASTLILVTDTQYF. The CDR3 region has the DNA TGTGCCAGCACCCTTATACTAGTTACAGATACGCAGTATTTT.

The chain uses TRBV11-2 and TRBJ2-7; D call uncertain. Trimming removed 5 bases from V and 1 base from J, with 9 bases in between. The CDR3 covers 13 residues. CDR1 SGHAT and CDR2 FQNNGV come from the germline V gene. For the CDR3, the DNA is TGTGCCAGCAGCCTAACCCCATCCTACGAGCAGTACTTC. As protein: CASSLTPSYEQYF.

This chain joins TRBV3-1 (or the pseudogene TRBV3-2) and TRBJ2-1, with a tentative D call TRBD1 (6 bases). Germline V CDR1 and CDR2: LGHDT, YNNKEL (reference sequence). CDR3 length: 20 amino acids. V gave up 2 bases and J gave up 0 bases, with 23 bases separating them. CDR3 loop: CASSQKWGLRGLSSYNEQFF. The DNA for the CDR3 is TGTGCCAGCAGCCAAAAATGGGGGCTAAGGGGCCTTAGCTCCTACAATGAGCAGTTCTTC.

The chain couples TRBV5-1 to TRBJ2-5; possible D gene TRBD1, 5 bases. Germline assignment: CDR1 SGHRS and CDR2 YFSETQ. Deletions cut 0 bases from V and 1 base from J, with 10 bases between. The CDR3 is 15 residues long. The CDR3 loop is CASSLGPGPQETQYF. In DNA, the CDR3 is TGCGCCAGCAGCTTGGGTCCAGGGCCCCAAGAGACCCAGTACTTC.

The J gene is TRBJ2-2, the V gene TRBV7-3; 8 positions match TRBD2. The V segment lost 0 bases and the J segment 4 bases; nucleotides outside the gene matches: 4. Germline loops: CDR1 SGHTA, CDR2 FQGTGA. There are 16 residues in the CDR3. The CDR3 nucleotides read TGTGCCAGCAGCTTAACCGGGGGGGCTAGCACCGGGGAGCTGTTTTTT. This codes for CASSLTGGASTGELFF.

The sample holds one count of this clone. The CDR3 nucleotides read TGTGCCAGCAGCTTAGTTCTAGCGAGAACAGATACGCAGTATTTT. It translates to CASSLVLARTDTQYF. This sequence joins TRBV11-2 and TRBJ2-3; D might be TRBD2 (6 bases). CDR1 SGHAT and CDR2 FQNNGV come from the germline V gene. This CDR3 is 15 amino acids long. V was trimmed by 1 base and J by 3 bases, leaving 11 bases between them. Looking up the rest from reference TRBV11-2 and TRBJ2-3 gives the full variable domain: EAGVAQSPRYKIIEKRQSVAFWCNPISGHATLYWYQQILGQGPKLLIQFQNNGVVDDSQLPKDRFSAERLKGVDSTLKIQPAKLEDSAVYLCASSLVLARTDTQYFGPGTRLTVL.

V is TRBV7-2 and J is TRBJ2-1; 12 positions match TRBD2. The germline CDR1 and CDR2 sequences are SGHTA and FQGNSA. The CDR3 contains 16 residues. V trimming: 1 base; J trimming: 7 bases; junction bases outside the gene matches: 5. CDR3 bases: TGTGCCAGCAGCTTAGATCTAGCGGGGGGGAGGAATGAGCAGTTCTTC. It is translated as CASSLDLAGGRNEQFF.

V is TRBV6-6 and J is TRBJ2-1; 8 bases are a match to TRBD2. Trimming at V came to 8 bases and at J to 1 base, leaving 10 bases not matched to a gene. CDR1 is MNHNY, CDR2 SVGAGI, per germline (reference sequence). This CDR3 region has 16 residues. For the CDR3, the DNA is TGTGCCAGCTGCCTAAGCGGGAGTGGGTCCTACAATGAGCAGTTCTTC. The encoded protein is CASCLSGSGSYNEQFF.

V is TRBV4-3 and J is TRBJ2-3; 7 nucleotides match TRBD2. The germline V gene has CDR1 LGHNA and CDR2 YSLEER. The CDR3 loop spans 16 amino acids. V gave up 2 bases and J gave up 1 base; unmatched junction bases: 6. The CDR3 spells CASSQLESGGTDTQYF. The DNA for the CDR3 is TGCGCCAGCAGCCAATTGGAGAGCGGGGGCACAGATACGCAGTATTTT.

This clone was picked up one time. The chain carries TRBV6-4 and TRBJ1-1; D not resolved. Germline V lookup: CDR1 MRHNA, CDR2 SNTAGT. The V end was cut by 6 bases, the J end by 1 base, with 12 bases between. This CDR3 comprises 14 residues. The CDR3 DNA reads TGTGCCAGCAGGGAAGACCAGGCGAACACTGAAGCTTTCTTT. Translated, it gives CASREDQANTEAFF.

The chain recombines TRBV6-6 with TRBJ2-1; 10 bases are shared with TRBD2. This CDR3 region has 14 residues. Per the germline V gene, CDR1 is MNHNY and CDR2 is SVGAGI (reference sequence). Trimming took 4 bases from V and 10 from J; bases not matched to a gene: 7. The CDR3 DNA reads TGTGCCAGCAGTTTAGCGGGAGGTTCACGGGAGCAGTTCTTC. Residues: CASSLAGGSREQFF.

The chain uses TRBV7-2 and TRBJ2-3, with no clear D. Trimming cost V 0 bases and J 0 bases, with 4 bases left between them. Germline V gene sequence: CDR1 SGHTA, CDR2 FQGNSA. The CDR3 totals 14 residues. The CDR3 nucleotides are TGTGCCAGCAGCTTAGCCCAGAGCACAGATACGCAGTATTTT. It encodes CASSLAQSTDTQYF.

The genes are TRBV6-5 and TRBJ2-3; 8 bases line up with TRBD1. J gave up 4 bases and V 0 bases, and 6 bases lay outside the gene matches. Germline values: CDR1 MNHEY, CDR2 SVGAGI. The CDR3 length is 16 residues. The CDR3 region has the DNA TGTGCCAGCAGTTACTCGGGAGACAGGGGTTCAGATACGCAGTATTTT. It yields the protein CASSYSGDRGSDTQYF.

The genes are TRBV18 and TRBJ1-3; maybe TRBD1 (5 bases). The CDR3 spans 18 residues. The germline V gene encodes CDR1 KGHSH and CDR2 LQKENI. The V and J ends lost 3 bases and 2 bases respectively, with 20 bases between them. The CDR3 coding sequence is TGTGCCAGCTCACCGGACCAGGGAAGTAGAAGTACTGGAAACACCATATATTTT. Its protein product is CASSPDQGSRSTGNTIYF.

This clone was seen just once. The J gene is TRBJ2-2, the V gene TRBV11-2; 11 bases align to TRBD2. This CDR3 spans 15 amino acids. V gave up 6 bases and J gave up 4 bases; unmatched junction bases: 4. Germline CDR1 SGHAT, CDR2 FQNNGV. The CDR3 region is CASSWTSGLTGELFF. In DNA, the CDR3 is TGTGCCAGCAGTTGGACTAGCGGGCTCACCGGGGAGCTGTTTTTT.

The chain combines TRBV6-5 with TRBJ2-1, with 15 bases that match TRBD2. Germline CDR1 MNHEY, CDR2 SVGAGI. The CDR3 consists of 15 residues. The V segment lost 6 bases and the J segment 9 bases; nucleotides outside the gene matches: 6. CDR3 protein: CASRWGLAGGSEQFF. DNA for the CDR3: TGTGCCAGCAGATGGGGACTAGCGGGGGGATCTGAGCAGTTCTTC.

This clone was seen a few times. J is TRBJ1-3 and V is TRBV3-1 (or the pseudogene TRBV3-2); 8 bases match TRBD1. Germline V gene sequence: CDR1 LGHDT, CDR2 YNNKEL (reference sequence). The CDR3 extends over 14 amino acids. V dropped 4 bases and J dropped 2; count of bases not matched to a gene: 1. The CDR3: CASSRQGTGNTIYF. CDR3 DNA sequence: TGTGCCAGCAGCCGACAGGGGACTGGAAACACCATATATTTT.